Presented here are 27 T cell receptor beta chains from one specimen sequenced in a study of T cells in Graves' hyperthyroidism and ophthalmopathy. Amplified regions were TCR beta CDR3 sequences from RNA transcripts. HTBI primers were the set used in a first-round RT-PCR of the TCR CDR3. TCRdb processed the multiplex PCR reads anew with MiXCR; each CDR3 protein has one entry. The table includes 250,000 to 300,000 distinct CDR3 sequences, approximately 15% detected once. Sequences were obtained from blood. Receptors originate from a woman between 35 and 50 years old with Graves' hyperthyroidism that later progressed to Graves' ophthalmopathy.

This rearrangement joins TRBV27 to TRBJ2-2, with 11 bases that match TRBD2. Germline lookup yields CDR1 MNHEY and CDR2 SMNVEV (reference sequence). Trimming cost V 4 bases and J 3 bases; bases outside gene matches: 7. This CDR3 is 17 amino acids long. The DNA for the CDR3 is TGTGCCAGCAGTTCGCCGGGACTAGCGGTGTACACCGGGGAGCTGTTTTTT. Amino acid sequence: CASSSPGLAVYTGELFF.

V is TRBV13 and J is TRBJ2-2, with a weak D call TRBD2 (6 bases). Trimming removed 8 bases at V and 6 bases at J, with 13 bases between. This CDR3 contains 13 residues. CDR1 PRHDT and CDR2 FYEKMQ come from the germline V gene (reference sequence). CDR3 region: CASPGVAPGELFF. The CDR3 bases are TGTGCCAGCCCGGGAGTAGCCCCCGGGGAGCTGTTTTTT.

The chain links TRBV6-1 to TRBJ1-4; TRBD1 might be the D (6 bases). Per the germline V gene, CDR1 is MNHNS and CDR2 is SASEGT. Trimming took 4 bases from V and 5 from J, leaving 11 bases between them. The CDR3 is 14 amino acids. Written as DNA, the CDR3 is TGTGCCAGCAGTGGGACAGCTCGGAATGAAAAACTGTTTTTT. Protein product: CASSGTARNEKLFF.

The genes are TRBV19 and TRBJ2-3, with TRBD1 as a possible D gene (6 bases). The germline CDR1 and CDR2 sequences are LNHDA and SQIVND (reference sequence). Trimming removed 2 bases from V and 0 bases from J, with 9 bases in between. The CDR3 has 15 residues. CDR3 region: CASSITGTSTDTQYF. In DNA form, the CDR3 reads TGTGCCAGTAGTATAACAGGGACCAGCACAGATACGCAGTATTTT.

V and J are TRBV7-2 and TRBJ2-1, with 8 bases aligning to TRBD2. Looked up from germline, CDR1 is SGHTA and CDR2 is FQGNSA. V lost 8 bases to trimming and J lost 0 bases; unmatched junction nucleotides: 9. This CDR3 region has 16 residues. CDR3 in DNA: TGTGCCAGCGGCCCGCGAAGCGGGAGCTCCTACAATGAGCAGTTCTTC. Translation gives CASGPRSGSSYNEQFF.

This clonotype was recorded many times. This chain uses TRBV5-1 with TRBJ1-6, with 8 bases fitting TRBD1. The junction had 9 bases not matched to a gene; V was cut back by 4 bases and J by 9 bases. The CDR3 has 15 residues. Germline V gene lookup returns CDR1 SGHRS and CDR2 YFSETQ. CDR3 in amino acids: CASSTRTGFGSPLHF. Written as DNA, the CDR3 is TGCGCCAGCAGCACGCGGACAGGGTTCGGTTCACCCCTCCACTTT.

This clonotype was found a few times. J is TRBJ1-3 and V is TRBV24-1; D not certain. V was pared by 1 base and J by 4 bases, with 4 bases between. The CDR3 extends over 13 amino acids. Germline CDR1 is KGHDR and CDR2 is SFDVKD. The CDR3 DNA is TGTGCCACCAGTGATTTTCTCGGAAACACCATATATTTT. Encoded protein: CATSDFLGNTIYF.

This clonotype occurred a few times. DNA of the CDR3: TGCGCCAGCAGCTTACAGGGTACCGAGCAGTACTTC. Protein product: CASSLQGTEQYF. This chain joins TRBV5-1 and TRBJ2-7; D might be TRBD1 (6 bases). CDR3 size: 12 residues. V was cut by 2 bases and J by 6 bases, with 9 bases left in between. Germline V gene data show CDR1 as SGHRS and CDR2 as YFSETQ.

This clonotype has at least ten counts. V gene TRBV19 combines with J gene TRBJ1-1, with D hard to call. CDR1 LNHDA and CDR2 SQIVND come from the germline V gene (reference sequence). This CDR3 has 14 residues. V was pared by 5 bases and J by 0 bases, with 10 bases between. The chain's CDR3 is CASSAGDMNTEAFF. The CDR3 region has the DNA TGTGCCAGTAGTGCAGGAGACATGAACACTGAAGCTTTCTTT.

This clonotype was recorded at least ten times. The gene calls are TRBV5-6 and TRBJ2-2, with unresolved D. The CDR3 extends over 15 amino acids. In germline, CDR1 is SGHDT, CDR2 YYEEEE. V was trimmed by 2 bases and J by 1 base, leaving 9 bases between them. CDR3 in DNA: TGTGCCAGCAGCTTCCGGGCTGGGAACACCGGGGAGCTGTTTTTT. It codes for CASSFRAGNTGELFF.

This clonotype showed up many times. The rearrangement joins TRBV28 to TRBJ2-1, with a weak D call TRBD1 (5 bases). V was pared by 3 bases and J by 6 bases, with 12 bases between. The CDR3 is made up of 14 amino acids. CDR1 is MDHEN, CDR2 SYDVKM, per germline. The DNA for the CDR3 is TGTGCCAGCAGTTTCTGGGGCACCCGCAATGAGCAGTTCTTC. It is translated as CASSFWGTRNEQFF.

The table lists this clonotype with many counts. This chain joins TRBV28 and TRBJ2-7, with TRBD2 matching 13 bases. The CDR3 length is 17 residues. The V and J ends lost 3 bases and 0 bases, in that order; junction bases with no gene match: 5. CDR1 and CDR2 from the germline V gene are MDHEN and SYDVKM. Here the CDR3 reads CASSLSLAGGDSYEQYF. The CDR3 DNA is TGTGCCAGCAGTTTGTCACTAGCGGGAGGGGACTCCTACGAGCAGTACTTC.

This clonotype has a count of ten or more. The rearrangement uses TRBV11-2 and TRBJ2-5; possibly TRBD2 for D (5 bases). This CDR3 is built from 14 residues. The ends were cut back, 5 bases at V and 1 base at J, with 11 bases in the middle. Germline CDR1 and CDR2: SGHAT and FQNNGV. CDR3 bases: TGTGCCAGCAGCCGAGGGTTGTCCCAAGAGACCCAGTACTTC. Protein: CASSRGLSQETQYF.

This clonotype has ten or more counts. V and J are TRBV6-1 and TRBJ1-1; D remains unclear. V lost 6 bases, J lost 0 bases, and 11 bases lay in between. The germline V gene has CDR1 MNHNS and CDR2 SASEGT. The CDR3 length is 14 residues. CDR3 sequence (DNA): TGTGCCAGCAGCATCGGACTTATGAACACTGAAGCTTTCTTT. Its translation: CASSIGLMNTEAFF.

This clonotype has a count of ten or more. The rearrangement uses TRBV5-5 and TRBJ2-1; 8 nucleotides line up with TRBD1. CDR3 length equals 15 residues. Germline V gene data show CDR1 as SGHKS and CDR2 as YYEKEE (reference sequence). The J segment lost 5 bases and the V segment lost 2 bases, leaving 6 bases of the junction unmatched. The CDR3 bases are TGTGCCAGCAGCTTTACAGGACAGGGAAACAATGAGCAGTTCTTC. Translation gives CASSFTGQGNNEQFF.

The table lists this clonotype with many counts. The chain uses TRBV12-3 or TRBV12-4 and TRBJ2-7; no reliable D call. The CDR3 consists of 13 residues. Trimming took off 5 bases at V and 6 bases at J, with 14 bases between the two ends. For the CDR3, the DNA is TGTGCCAGCAGTCCATGGTCCGGCGGCGAGCAGTACTTC. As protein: CASSPWSGGEQYF.

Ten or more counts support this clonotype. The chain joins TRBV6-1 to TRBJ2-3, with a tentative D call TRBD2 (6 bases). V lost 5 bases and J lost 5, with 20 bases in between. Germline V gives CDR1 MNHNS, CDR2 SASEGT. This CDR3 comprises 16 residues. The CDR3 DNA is TGTGCCAGCAGTTTCCACACGCCGGGACTGGGAGATACGCAGTATTTT. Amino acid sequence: CASSFHTPGLGDTQYF.

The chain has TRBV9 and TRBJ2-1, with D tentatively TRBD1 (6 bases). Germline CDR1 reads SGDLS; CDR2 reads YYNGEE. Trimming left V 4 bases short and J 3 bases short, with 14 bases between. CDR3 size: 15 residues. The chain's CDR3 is CASSFRDTFYNEQFF. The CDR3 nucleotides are TGTGCCAGCAGCTTCCGGGACACTTTCTACAATGAGCAGTTCTTC.

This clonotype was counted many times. CDR3 residues: CASSPAFGGNTEAFF. DNA of the CDR3: TGTGCCAGCAGTCCCGCCTTTGGGGGGAACACTGAAGCTTTCTTT. The chain carries TRBV12-3 or TRBV12-4 and TRBJ1-1; a possible D gene is TRBD1 (5 bases). The CDR3 is 15 amino acids. Trimming stripped 5 bases from V and 1 base from J, with 14 bases between.

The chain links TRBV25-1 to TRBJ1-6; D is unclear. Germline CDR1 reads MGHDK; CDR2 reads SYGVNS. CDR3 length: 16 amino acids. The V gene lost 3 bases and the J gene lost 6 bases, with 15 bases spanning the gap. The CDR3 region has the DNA TGTGCCAGCAGTGAGGAGGGAGCGGCGCTTAATTCACCCCTCCACTTT. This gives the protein CASSEEGAALNSPLHF.

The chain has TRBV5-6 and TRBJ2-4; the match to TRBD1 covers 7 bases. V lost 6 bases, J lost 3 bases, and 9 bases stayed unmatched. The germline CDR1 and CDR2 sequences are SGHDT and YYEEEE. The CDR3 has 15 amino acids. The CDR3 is CASTRGTLVKNIQYF. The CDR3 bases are TGTGCCAGCACCAGGGGGACCCTGGTCAAAAACATTCAGTACTTC.

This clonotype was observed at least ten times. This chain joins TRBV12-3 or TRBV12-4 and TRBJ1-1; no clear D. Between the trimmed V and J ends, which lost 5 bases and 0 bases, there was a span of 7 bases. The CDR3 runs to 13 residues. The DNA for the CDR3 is TGTGCCAGCAGTACAATCTTGAACACTGAAGCTTTCTTT. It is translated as CASSTILNTEAFF.

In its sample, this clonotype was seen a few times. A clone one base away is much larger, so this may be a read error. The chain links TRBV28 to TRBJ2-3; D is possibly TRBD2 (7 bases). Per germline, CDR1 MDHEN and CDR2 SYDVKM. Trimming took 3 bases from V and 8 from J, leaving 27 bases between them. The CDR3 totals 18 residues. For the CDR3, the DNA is TGTGCCAGCAGTTTTCCGTGGGTGCGGGGGCTCCCACCAGTTACGCAGTATTTT. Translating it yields CASSFPWVRGLPPVTQYF. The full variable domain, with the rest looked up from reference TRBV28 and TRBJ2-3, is DVKVTQSSRYLVKRTGEKVFLECVQDMDHENMFWYRQDPGLGLRLIYFSYDVKMKEKGDIPEGYSVSREKKERFSLILESASTNQTSMYLCASSFPWVRGLPPVTQYFGPGTRLTVL.

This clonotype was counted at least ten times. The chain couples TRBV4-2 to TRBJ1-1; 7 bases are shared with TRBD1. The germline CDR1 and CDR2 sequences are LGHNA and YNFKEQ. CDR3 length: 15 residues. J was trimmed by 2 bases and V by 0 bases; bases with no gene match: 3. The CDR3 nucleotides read TGTGCCAGCAGCCAAGAAGACAGGGATAACACTGAAGCTTTCTTT. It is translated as CASSQEDRDNTEAFF.

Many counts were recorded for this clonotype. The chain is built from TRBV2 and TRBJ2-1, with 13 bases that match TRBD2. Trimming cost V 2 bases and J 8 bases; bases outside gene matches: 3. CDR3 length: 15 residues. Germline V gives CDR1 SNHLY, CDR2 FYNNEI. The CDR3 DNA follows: TGTGCCAGCAGTGAACGTGGACTAGCGGGAGATGAGCAGTTCTTC. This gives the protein CASSERGLAGDEQFF.

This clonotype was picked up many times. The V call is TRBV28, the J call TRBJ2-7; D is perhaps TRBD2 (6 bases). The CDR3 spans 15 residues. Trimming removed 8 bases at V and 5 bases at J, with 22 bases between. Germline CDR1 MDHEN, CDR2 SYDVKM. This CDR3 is CASSPGGESGDEQYF. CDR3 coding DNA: TGTGCCAGCTCTCCAGGCGGGGAGTCGGGGGACGAGCAGTACTTC.

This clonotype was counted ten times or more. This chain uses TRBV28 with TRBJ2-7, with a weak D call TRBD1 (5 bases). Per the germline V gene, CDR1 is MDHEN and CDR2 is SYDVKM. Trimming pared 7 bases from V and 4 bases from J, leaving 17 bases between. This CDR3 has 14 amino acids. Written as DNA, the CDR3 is TGTGCCAGCACCCAGCCCAGGGCCCCGTACGAGCAGTACTTC. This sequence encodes CASTQPRAPYEQYF.